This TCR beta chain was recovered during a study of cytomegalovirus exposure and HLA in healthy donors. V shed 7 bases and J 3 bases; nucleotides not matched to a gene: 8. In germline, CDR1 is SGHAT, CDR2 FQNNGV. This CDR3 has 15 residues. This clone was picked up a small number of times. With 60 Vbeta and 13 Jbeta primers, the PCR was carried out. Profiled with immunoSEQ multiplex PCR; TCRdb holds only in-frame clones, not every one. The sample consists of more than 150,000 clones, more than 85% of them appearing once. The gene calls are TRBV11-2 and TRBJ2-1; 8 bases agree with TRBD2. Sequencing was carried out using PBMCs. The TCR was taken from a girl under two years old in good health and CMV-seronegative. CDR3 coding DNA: TGTGCCAGCACCGCCGGGACTAGTTTCTACAATGAGCAGTTCTTC. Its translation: CASTAGTSFYNEQFF.